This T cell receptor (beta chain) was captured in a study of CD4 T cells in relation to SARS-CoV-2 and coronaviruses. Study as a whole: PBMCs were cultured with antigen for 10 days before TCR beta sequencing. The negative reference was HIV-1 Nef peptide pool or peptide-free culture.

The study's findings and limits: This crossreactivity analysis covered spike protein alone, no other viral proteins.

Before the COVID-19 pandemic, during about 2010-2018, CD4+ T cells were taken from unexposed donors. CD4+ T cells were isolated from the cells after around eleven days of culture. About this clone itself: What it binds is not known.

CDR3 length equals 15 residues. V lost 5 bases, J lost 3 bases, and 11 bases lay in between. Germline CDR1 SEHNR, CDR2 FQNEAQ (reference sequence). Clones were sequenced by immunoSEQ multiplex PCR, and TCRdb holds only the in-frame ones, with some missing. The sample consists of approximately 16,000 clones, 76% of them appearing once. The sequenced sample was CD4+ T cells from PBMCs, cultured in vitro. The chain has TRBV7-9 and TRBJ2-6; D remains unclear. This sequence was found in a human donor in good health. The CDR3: CASSPSFFGANVLTF. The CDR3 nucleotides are TGTGCCAGCAGCCCGAGCTTCTTTGGGGCCAACGTCCTGACTTTC. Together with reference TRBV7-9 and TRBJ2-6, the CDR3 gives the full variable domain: DTGVSQNPRHKITKRGQNVTFRCDPISEHNRLYWYRQTLGQGPEFLTYFQNEAQLEKSRLLSDRFSAERPKGSFSTLEIQRTEQGDSAMYLCASSPSFFGANVLTFGAGSRLTVL.